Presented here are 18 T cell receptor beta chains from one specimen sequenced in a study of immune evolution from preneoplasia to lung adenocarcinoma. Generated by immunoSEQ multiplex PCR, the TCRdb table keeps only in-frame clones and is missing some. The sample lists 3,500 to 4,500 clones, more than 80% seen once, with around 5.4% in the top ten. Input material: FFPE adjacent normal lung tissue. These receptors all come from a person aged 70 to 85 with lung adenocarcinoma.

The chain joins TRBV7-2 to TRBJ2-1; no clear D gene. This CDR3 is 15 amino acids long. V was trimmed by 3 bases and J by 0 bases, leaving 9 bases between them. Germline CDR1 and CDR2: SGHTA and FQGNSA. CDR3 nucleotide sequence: TGTGCCAGCAGCTTTGGGGTATACTCCTACAATGAGCAGTTCTTC. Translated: CASSFGVYSYNEQFF.

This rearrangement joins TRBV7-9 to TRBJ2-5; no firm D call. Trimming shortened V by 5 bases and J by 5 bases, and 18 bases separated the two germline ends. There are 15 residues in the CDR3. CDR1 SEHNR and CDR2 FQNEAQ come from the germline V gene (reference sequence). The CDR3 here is CASSPPIRQLETQYF. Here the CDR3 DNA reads TGTGCCAGCAGCCCCCCCATAAGGCAGTTGGAGACCCAGTACTTC. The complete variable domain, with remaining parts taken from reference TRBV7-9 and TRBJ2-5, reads DTGVSQNPRHKITKRGQNVTFRCDPISEHNRLYWYRQTLGQGPEFLTYFQNEAQLEKSRLLSDRFSAERPKGSFSTLEIQRTEQGDSAMYLCASSPPIRQLETQYFGPGTRLLVL.

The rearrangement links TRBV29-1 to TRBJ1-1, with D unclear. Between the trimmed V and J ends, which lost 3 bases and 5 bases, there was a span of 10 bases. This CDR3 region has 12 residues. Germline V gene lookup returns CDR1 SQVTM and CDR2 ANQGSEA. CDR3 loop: CSVDHPGTEAFF. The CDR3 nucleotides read TGCAGCGTTGACCATCCGGGGACTGAAGCTTTCTTT.

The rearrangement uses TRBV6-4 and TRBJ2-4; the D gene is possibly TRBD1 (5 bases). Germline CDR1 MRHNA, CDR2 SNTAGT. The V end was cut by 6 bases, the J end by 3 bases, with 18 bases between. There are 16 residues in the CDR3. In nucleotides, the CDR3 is TGTGCCAGCAGACCCGGATTTCGACAGCTCAAAAACATTCAGTACTTC. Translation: CASRPGFRQLKNIQYF.

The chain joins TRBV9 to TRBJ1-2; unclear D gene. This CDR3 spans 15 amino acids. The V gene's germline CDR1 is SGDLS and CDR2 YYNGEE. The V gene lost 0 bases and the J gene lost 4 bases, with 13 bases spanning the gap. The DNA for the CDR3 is TGTGCCAGCAGCGTAGGACGGACCACGAGCTATGGCTACACCTTC. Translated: CASSVGRTTSYGYTF.

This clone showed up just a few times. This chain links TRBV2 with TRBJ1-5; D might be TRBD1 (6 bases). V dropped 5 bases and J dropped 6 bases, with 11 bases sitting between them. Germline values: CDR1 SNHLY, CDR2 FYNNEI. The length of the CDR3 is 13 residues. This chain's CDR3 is CASSKQGAQPQHF. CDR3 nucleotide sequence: TGTGCCAGCAGTAAACAGGGTGCTCAGCCCCAGCATTTT. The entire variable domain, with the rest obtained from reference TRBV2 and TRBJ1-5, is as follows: EPEVTQTPSHQVTQMGQEVILRCVPISNHLYFYWYRQILGQKVEFLVSFYNNEISEKSEIFDDQFSVERPDGSNFTLKIRSTKLEDSAMYFCASSKQGAQPQHFGDGTRLSIL.

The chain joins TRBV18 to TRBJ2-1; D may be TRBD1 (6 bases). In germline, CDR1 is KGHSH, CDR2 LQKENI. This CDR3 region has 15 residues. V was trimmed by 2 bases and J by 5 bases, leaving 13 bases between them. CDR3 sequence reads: CASSPSFPGDNEQFF. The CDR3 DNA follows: TGTGCCAGCTCACCATCCTTTCCAGGGGACAATGAGCAGTTCTTC.

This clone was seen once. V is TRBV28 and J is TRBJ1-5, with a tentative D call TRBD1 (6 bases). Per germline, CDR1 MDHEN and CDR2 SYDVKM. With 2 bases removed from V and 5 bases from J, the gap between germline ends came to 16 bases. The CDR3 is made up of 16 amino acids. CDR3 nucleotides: TGTGCCAGCAGTTTAGCTTGGGGGGCTTTGGATCAGCCCCAGCATTTT. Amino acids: CASSLAWGALDQPQHF.

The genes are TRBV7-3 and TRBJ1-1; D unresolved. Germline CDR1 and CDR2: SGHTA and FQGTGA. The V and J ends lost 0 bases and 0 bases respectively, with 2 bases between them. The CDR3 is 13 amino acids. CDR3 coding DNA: TGTGCCAGCAGCTTAACGGTGAACACTGAAGCTTTCTTT. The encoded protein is CASSLTVNTEAFF.

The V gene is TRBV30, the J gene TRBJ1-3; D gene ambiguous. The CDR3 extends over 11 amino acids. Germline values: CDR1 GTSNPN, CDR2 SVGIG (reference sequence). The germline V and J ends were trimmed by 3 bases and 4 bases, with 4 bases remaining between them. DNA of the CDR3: TGTGCCTGGAGAGGGGGAAACACCATATATTTT. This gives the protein CAWRGGNTIYF.

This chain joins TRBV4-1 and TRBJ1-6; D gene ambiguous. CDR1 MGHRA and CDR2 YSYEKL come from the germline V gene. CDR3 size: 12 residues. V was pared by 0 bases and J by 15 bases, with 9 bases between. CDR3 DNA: TGCGCCAGCAGCCAAGATATGGTGGACCTCCACTTT. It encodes CASSQDMVDLHF.

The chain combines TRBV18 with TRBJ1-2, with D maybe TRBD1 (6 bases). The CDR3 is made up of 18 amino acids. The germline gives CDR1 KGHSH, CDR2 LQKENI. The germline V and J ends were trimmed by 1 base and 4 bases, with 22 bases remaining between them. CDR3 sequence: CASSPLSGGTRGIYGYTF. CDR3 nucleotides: TGTGCCAGCTCACCACTTTCGGGAGGGACCAGGGGTATCTATGGCTACACCTTC. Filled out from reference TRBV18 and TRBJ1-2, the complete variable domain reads NAGVMQNPRHLVRRRGQEARLRCSPMKGHSHVYWYRQLPEEGLKFMVYLQKENIIDESGMPKERFSAEFPKEGPSILRIQQVVRGDSAAYFCASSPLSGGTRGIYGYTFGSGTRLTVV.

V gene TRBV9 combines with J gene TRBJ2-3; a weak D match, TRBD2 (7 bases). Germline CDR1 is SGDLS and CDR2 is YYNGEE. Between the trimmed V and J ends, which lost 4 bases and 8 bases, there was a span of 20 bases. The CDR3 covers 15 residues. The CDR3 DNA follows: TGTGCCAGCAGCTGGAGCGGGGAGGAAGGGGGTACGCAGTATTTT. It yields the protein CASSWSGEEGGTQYF. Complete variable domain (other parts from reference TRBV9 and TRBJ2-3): DSGVTQTPKHLITATGQRVTLRCSPRSGDLSVYWYQQSLDQGLQFLIQYYNGEERAKGNILERFSAQQFPDLHSELNLSSLELGDSALYFCASSWSGEEGGTQYFGPGTRLTVL.

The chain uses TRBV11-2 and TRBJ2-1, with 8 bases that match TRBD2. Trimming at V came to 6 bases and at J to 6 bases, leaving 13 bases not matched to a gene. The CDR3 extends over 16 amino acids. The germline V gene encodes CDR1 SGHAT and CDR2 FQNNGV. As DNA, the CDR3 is TGTGCCAGCAGTTACTTAGGAACGGGGGGGCCCAATGAGCAGTTCTTC. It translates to CASSYLGTGGPNEQFF.

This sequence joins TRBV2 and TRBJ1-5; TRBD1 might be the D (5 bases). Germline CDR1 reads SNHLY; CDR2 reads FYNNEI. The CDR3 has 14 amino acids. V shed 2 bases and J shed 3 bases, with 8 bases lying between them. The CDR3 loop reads CASSEQGNNQPQHF. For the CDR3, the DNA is TGTGCCAGCAGTGAACAGGGTAACAATCAGCCCCAGCATTTT.

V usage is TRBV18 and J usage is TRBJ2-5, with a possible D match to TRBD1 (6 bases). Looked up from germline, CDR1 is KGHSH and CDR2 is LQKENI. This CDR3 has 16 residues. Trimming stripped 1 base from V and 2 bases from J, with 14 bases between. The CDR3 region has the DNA TGTGCCAGCTCACCACGAACGGGAAGGGGGCAAGAGACCCAGTACTTC. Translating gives CASSPRTGRGQETQYF. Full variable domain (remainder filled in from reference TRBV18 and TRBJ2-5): NAGVMQNPRHLVRRRGQEARLRCSPMKGHSHVYWYRQLPEEGLKFMVYLQKENIIDESGMPKERFSAEFPKEGPSILRIQQVVRGDSAAYFCASSPRTGRGQETQYFGPGTRLLVL.

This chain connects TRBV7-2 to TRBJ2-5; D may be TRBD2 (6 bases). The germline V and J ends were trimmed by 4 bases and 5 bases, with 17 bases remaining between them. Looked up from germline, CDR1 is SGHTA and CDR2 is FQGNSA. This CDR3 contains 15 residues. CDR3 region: CASSSPPGGGETQYF. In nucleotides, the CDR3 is TGTGCCAGCAGCTCCCCCCCCGGAGGAGGGGAGACCCAGTACTTC.

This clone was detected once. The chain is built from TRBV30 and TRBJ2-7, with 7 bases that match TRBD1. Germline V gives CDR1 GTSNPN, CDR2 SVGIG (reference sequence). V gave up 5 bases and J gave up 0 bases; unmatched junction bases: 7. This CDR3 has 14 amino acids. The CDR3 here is CAWGRGTASYEQYF. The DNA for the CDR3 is TGTGCCTGGGGTCGTGGGACAGCCTCCTACGAGCAGTACTTC.